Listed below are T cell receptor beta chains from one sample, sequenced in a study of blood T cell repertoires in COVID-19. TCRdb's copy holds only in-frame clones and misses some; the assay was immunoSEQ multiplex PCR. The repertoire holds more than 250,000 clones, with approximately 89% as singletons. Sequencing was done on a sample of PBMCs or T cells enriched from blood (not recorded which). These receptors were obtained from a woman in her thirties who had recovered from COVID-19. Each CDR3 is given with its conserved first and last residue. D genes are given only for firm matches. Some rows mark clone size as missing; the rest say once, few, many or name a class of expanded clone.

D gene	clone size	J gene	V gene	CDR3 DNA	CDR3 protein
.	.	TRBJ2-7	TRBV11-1	TGTGCCAGCAGCTTCGGTCCGGACAGTTTCTACGAGCAGTACTTC	CASSFGPDSFYEQYF
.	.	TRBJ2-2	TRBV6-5	TGTGCCAGCAGTTACTCATCAGGGGTGGGCGGGGAGCTGTTTTTT	CASSYSSGVGGELFF
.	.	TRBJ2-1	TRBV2	TGTGCCAGTACGGCTCGATCGGGCAATGAGCAGTTCTTC	CASTARSGNEQFF
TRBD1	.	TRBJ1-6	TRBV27	TGTGCCAGCAGTTTCGACAGGGGTTATAATTCACCCCTCCACTTT	CASSFDRGYNSPLHF
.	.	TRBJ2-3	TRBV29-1	TGCAGCGTCGGGAAGGGCATCCCAGCAGATACGCAGTATTTT	CSVGKGIPADTQYF
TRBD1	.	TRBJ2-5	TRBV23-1	TGCGCCAGCAGTCAGGGGACAGGAGATTCCCTTCAAAAAGAGACCCAGTACTTC	CASSQGTGDSLQKETQYF
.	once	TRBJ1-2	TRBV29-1	TGCAGCGTCTTCAGGGGACCAGGGGAAGGCTACACCTTC	CSVFRGPGEGYTF
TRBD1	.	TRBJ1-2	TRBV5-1	TGCGCCAGCAGCGATACAGGGGGAGGACCTTATGGCTACACCTTC	CASSDTGGGPYGYTF
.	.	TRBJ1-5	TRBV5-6	TGTGCCAGCAGCCGGACTCAGGGCAATCAGCCCCAGCATTTT	CASSRTQGNQPQHF
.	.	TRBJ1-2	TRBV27	TGTGCCAGCAGTTTAAGCGGACGGTATGGCTACACCTTC	CASSLSGRYGYTF
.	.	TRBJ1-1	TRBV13	TGTGCCAGCAGCTTAGGACTGTACACTGAAGCTTTCTTT	CASSLGLYTEAFF
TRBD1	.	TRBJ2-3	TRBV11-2	TGTGCCAGCAGCAGACAGGGGACTAGCACAGATACGCAGTATTTT	CASSRQGTSTDTQYF
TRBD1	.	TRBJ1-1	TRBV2	TGTGCCAGCAGTTGGACAGGGGTGAACACTGAAGCTTTCTTT	CASSWTGVNTEAFF
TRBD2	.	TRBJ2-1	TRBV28	TGTGCCAGCAGTTTATACGGTAGCGGGGCGGGGAATGAGCAGTTCTTC	CASSLYGSGAGNEQFF
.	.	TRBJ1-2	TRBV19	TGTGCCAGTAGTCTTACACAGCTTACCCTGCTGGGCTACACCTTC	CASSLTQLTLLGYTF
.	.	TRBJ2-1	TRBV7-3	TGTGCCAGCAGCTTAAGGGCAGGGGATCTCAATGAGCAGTTCTTC	CASSLRAGDLNEQFF
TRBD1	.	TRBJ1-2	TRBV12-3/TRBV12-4	TGTGCCAGCAGTCCGACAGGGGCGGGCTACACCTTC	CASSPTGAGYTF
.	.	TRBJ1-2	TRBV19	TGTGCCAGTAGCCTTACGACAGACGTCTATGGCTACACCTTC	CASSLTTDVYGYTF
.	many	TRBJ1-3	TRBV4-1	TGCGCCAGCAGCCAAGTCCAGGGTGGAAACACCATATATTTT	CASSQVQGGNTIYF
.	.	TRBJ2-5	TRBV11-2	TGTGCCAGCAGCTTCGGCAGGGGGGATCTCCAAGAGACCCAGTACTTC	CASSFGRGDLQETQYF
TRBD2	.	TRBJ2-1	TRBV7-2	TGTGCCAGCAGCTTAGAACGGGGGGGCGGATACAATGAGCAGTTCTTC	CASSLERGGGYNEQFF
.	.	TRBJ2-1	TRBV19	TGTGCCAGTACCTCCGGACTACCTTACAATGAGCAGTTCTTC	CASTSGLPYNEQFF
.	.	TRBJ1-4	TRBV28	TGTGCCAGCGCCGATGGGGCCGTGGGGGAAAAACTGTTTTTT	CASADGAVGEKLFF
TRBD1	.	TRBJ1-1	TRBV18	TGTGCCAGCTCACCACCGGGACAGGGGGAAAGGACTGAAGCTTTCTTT	CASSPPGQGERTEAFF
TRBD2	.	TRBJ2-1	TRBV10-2	TGCGCCAGCAGTGACTCGGGAGGCGCCAGCGGGGATGAGCAGTTCTTC	CASSDSGGASGDEQFF
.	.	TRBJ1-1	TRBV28	TGTGCCAGCAGTTTAGTGGCTGCGACAGAATATGAAGCTTTCTTT	CASSLVAATEYEAFF
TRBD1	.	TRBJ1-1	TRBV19	TGTGCCAGTTGGGGGACAGGGGAGACTGAAGCTTTCTTT	CASWGTGETEAFF
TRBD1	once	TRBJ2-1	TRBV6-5	TGTGCCAGCAGGATGGACAGGGCGTACAATGAGCAGTTCTTC	CASRMDRAYNEQFF
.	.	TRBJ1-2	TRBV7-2	TGTGCCAGCAGCTTAGCGCCTGGAGGGAGGTATGGCTACACCTTC	CASSLAPGGRYGYTF
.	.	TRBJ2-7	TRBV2	TGTGCCAGCAGTGAGACGGGTTGGTCTTCGGAAGGAGGCTACGAGCAGTACTTC	CASSETGWSSEGGYEQYF
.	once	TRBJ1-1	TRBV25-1	TGTGCCAGCAGTGAATTTCGGGACACTGAAGCTTTCTTT	CASSEFRDTEAFF
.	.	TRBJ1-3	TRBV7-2	TGTGCCAGCAGCTCGTTGGGAGGGGTGCTTTCTGGAAACACCATATATTTT	CASSSLGGVLSGNTIYF
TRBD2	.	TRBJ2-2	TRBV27	TGTGCCAGCAGCCGGGGACTAGCGGGGGGGTACACCGGGGAGCTGTTTTTT	CASSRGLAGGYTGELFF
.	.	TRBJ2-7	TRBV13	TGTGCCAGCAGCTCAGGGGCTTCCACCTACGAGCAGTACTTC	CASSSGASTYEQYF
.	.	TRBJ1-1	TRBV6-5	TGTGCCAGCAGTATTGGACAGCTGAACACTGAAGCTTTCTTT	CASSIGQLNTEAFF
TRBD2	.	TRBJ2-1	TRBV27	TGTGCCAGCAGGATTTCAGCGGGGGGTACGTACAATGAGCAGTTCTTC	CASRISAGGTYNEQFF
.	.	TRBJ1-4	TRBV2	TGTGCCAGCAGTGAAAACAGGGCTTGGGGGGGTGGTGAAAAACTGTTTTTT	CASSENRAWGGGEKLFF
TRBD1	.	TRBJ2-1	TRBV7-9	TGTGCCAGCAGTCTGGGGGACAGGAGGATCTTC	CASSLGDRRIF
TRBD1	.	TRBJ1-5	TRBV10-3	TGTGCCAATGGACAGGACCAAAATCAGCCCCAGCATTTT	CANGQDQNQPQHF
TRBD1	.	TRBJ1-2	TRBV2	TGTGCCAGCAGTGGGACAGGGAACTATGGCTACACCTTC	CASSGTGNYGYTF
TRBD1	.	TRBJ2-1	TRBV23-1	TGCGCCAGCAGTCAAAGACGGGACAGGGGCCGCTCCTACAATGAGCAGTTCTTC	CASSQRRDRGRSYNEQFF
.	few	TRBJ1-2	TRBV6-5	TGTGCCAGCAGTTACTCGAACACTGGGGGCGGCTACACCTTC	CASSYSNTGGGYTF
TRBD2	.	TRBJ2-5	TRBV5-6	TGTGCCAGCAGCACACTAGCGGGGGGTAGAGAGACCCAGTACTTC	CASSTLAGGRETQYF
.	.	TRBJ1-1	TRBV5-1	TGCGCCAGCAGCTTGGCCGCCGGGGGCACTGAAGCTTTCTTT	CASSLAAGGTEAFF
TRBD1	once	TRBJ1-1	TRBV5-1	TGCGCCAGCAGCATCATTCCCGACAGGGTCCAAGCTTTCTTT	CASSIIPDRVQAFF
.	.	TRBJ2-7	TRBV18	TGTGCCAGCTCACCTTACTCCGCCTACGAGCAGTACTTC	CASSPYSAYEQYF
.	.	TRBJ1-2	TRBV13	TGTGCCAGCCCAAAGGGGGACTATGGCTACACCTTC	CASPKGDYGYTF
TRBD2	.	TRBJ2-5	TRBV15	TGTGCCACCAGCAGAGATCTTTCGCTAGCGGGGGGGCCGGAGACCCAGTACTTC	CATSRDLSLAGGPETQYF
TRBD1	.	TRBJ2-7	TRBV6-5	TGTGCCAGCAGCGCACTGGGACAGGGGCCCTACGAGCAGTACTTC	CASSALGQGPYEQYF
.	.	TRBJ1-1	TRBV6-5	TGTGCCAGCAGTTACTTCTATGAAGCTTTCTTT	CASSYFYEAFF
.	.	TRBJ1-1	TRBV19	TGTGCCAGTAGTATTAGTCGGAGGATGAACACTGAAGCTTTCTTT	CASSISRRMNTEAFF
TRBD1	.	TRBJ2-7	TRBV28	TGTGCCAGCGGAGAACAGGGGGCGAGAGAGCAGTACTTC	CASGEQGAREQYF
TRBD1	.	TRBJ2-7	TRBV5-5	TGTGCCAGCAGCCTTGGGACAGGGCCAAGCTCCTACGAGCAGTACTTC	CASSLGTGPSSYEQYF
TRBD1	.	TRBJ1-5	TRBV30	TGTGCCTGGAGTGCAGGGGGCAACCAGCCCCAGCATTTT	CAWSAGGNQPQHF
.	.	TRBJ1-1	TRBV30	TGTGCCTGGAGTGTACTCAGGCAGCCTGAAGCTTTCTTT	CAWSVLRQPEAFF